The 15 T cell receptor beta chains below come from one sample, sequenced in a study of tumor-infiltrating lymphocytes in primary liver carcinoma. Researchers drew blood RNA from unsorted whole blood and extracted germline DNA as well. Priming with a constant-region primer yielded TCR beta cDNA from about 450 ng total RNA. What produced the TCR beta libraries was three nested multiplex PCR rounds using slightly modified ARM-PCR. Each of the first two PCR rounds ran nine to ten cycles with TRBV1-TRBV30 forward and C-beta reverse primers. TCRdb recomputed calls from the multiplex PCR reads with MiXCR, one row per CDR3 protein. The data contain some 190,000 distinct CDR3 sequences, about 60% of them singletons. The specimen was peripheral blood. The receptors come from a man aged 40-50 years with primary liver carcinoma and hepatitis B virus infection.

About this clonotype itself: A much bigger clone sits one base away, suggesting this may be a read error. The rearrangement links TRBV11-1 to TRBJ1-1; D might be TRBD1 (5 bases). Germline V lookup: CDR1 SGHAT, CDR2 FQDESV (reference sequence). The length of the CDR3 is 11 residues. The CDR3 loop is CASSFEGLALF. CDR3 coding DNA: TGTGCCAGCAGCTTCGAGGGGCTGGCTCTCTTT.

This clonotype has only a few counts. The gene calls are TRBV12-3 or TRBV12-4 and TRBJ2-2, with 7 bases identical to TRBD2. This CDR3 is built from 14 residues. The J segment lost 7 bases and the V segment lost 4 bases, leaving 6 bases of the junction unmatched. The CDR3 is CASSWSGTGGELFF. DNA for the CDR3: TGTGCCAGCAGTTGGAGCGGGACGGGCGGGGAGCTGTTTTTT.

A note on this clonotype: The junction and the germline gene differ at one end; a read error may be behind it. CDR3 in amino acids: CASSHPPGGRAIYNEQSF. DNA of the CDR3: TGCGCCAGCAGCCATCCTCCTGGGGGGAGGGCAATCTACAATGAGCAGTCCTTC. The V gene is TRBV4-1, the J gene TRBJ2-1, with 7 bases lining up with TRBD2. Germline CDR1 reads MGHRA; CDR2 reads YSYEKL. The CDR3 runs to 18 residues.

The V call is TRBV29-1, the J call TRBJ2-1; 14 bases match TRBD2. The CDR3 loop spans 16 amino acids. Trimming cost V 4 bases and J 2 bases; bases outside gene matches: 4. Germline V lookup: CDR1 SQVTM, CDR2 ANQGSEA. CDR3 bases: TGCAGCGTTGCGCCGACTAGCGGGAGGGCCTACAATGAGCAGTTCTTC. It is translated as CSVAPTSGRAYNEQFF.

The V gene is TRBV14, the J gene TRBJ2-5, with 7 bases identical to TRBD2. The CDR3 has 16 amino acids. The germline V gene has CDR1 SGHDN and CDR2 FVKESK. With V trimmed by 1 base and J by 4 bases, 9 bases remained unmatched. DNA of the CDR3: TGTGCCAGCAGCCAAGCGGGAGGCCTTGAGGGAGAGACCCAGTACTTC. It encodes CASSQAGGLEGETQYF.

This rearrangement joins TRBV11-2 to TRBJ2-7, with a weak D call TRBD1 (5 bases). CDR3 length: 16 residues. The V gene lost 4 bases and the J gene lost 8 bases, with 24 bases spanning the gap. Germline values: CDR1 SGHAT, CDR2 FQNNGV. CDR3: CASSYNSETANRKQYF. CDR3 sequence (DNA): TGTGCCAGCAGCTACAATTCCGAGACAGCAAACCGTAAGCAGTACTTC.

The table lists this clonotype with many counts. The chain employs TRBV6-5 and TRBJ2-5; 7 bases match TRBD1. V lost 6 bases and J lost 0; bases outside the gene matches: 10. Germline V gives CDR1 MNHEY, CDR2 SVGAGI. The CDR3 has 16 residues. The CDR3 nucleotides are TGTGCCAGCAGACGAACAGGGGTTGGGTACCAAGAGACCCAGTACTTC. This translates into CASRRTGVGYQETQYF.

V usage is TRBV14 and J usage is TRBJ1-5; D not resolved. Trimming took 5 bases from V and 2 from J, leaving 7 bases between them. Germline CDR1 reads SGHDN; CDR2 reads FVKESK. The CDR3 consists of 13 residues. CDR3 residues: CASSSAGNQPQHF. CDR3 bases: TGTGCCAGCAGCAGTGCGGGCAATCAGCCCCAGCATTTT.

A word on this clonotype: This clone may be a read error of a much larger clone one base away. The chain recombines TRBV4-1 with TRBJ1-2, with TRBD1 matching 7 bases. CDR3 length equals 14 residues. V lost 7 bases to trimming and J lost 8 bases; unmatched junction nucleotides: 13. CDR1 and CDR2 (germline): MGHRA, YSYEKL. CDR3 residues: CASNSPGQLRGYTF. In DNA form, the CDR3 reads TGCGCCAGCAACTCGCCGGGACAGCTGAGGGGCTACACCTTC.

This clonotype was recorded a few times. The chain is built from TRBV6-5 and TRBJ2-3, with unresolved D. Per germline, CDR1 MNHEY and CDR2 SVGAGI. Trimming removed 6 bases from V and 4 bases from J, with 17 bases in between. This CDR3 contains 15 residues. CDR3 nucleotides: TGTGCCAGCAGCCCCGTAGGAGCATCCCCAGATACGCAGTATTTT. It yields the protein CASSPVGASPDTQYF.

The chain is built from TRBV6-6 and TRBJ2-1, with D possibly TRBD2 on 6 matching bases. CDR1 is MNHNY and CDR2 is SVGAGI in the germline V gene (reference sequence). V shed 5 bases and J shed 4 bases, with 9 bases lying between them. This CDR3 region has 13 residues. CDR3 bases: TGTGCCAGCAGTCGGGGACTTTACAATGAGCAGTTCTTC. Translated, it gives CASSRGLYNEQFF.

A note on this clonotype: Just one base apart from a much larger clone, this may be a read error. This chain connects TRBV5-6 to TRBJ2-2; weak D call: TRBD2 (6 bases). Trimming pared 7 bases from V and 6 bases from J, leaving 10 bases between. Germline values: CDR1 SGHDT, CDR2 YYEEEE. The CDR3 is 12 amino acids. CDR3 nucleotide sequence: TGTGCCAGCTTACGGGAGCCCGGGGAGCTGTTTTTT. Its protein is CASLREPGELFF. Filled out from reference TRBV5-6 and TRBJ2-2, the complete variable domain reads DAGVTQSPTHLIKTRGQQVTLRCSPKSGHDTVSWYQQALGQGPQFIFQYYEEEERQRGNFPDRFSGHQFPNYSSELNVNALLLGDSALYLCASLREPGELFFGEGSRLTVL.

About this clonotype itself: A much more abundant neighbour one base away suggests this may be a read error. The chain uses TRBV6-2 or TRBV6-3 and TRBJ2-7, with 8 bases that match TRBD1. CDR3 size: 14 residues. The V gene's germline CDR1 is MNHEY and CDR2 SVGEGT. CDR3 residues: CATMEDRDSYEQHF. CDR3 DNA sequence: TGTGCCACCATGGAGGACAGGGACTCCTACGAGCAGCACTTC.

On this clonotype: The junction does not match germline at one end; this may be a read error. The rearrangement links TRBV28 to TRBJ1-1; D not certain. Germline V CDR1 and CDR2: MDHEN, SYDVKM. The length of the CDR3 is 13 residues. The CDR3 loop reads CASSRRPVAEAFF. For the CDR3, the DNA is TGTGCCAGCAGCCGTCGCCCTGTCGCTGAAGCTTTCTTC.

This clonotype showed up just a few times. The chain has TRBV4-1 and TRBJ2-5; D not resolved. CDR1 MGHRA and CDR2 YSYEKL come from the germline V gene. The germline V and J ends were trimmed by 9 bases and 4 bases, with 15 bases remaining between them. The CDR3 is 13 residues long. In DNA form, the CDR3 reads TGCGCCAGTGCGCTGTGGATCAGAGAGACCCAGTACTTC. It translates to CASALWIRETQYF.